The present T cell receptor (beta chain) was sequenced within a study of identical twins. This clonotype was observed a handful of times. This CDR3 spans 15 amino acids. V was clipped by 0 bases and J by 1 base, with 9 bases between them. CDR1 LGHDT and CDR2 YNNKEL come from the germline V gene (reference sequence). Addition of a universal primer site occurred through template switching, and cDNA carried unique molecular identifiers. TCRdb used MiXCR to reprocess the 5' RACE reads, holding one entry per CDR3 protein. This table has about 390,000 distinct CDR3 sequences, around 9% appearing once. Material: naive T cells sorted from blood. The source is a woman aged 45 to 65 in good health. The chain carries TRBV3-1 and TRBJ1-1; unclear D gene. The CDR3 coding sequence is TGTGCCAGCAGCCAAGAGTCCCCCGCGAACACTGAAGCTTTCTTT. This gives the protein CASSQESPANTEAFF.